One and the same sample provided the 30 T cell receptor beta chains below, sequenced in a study of cytotoxic CD8 clonotypes in ibrutinib-treated CLL. Method: immunoSEQ multiplex PCR; TCRdb's copy keeps in-frame clones and lacks some. In the table there are more than 11,000 clones, around 70% of which are singletons. The material was PBMCs, obtained before ibrutinib treatment. The source is a human donor with chronic lymphocytic leukemia.

This clone was found a few times. The chain uses TRBV7-9 and TRBJ2-1; D is perhaps TRBD2 (5 bases). The CDR3 totals 15 residues. Germline V gives CDR1 SEHNR, CDR2 FQNEAQ (reference sequence). V was trimmed by 0 bases and J by 10 bases, leaving 16 bases between them. CDR3 sequence (DNA): TGTGCCAGCAGCTTAGCGTCCCTCGGCCGGAGGGAGCAGTTCTTC. Protein product: CASSLASLGRREQFF.

The chain joins TRBV29-1 to TRBJ2-6; no definite D call. Per germline, CDR1 SQVTM and CDR2 ANQGSEA. CDR3 length: 12 residues. Trimming shortened V by 7 bases and J by 0 bases, and 4 bases separated the two germline ends. The CDR3 nucleotides are TGCAGCGCGGGCTCTGGGGCCAACGTCCTGACTTTC. It codes for CSAGSGANVLTF.

The rearrangement links TRBV6-6 to TRBJ2-1, with D perhaps matching TRBD2 (5 bases). CDR3 length: 15 residues. Trimming cost V 6 bases and J 9 bases, with 21 bases left between them. CDR1 is MNHNY and CDR2 is SVGAGI in the germline V gene (reference sequence). Here the CDR3 reads CASSPLGHPGGEQFF. The CDR3 nucleotides are TGTGCCAGCAGCCCACTAGGGCACCCCGGCGGTGAGCAGTTCTTC.

The chain uses TRBV10-2 and TRBJ1-2; D may be TRBD1 (5 bases). From germline, CDR1 is WSHSY and CDR2 SAAADI. This CDR3 is built from 15 residues. Trimming took 2 bases from V and 0 from J, leaving 10 bases between them. This CDR3 is CASSEAWGTNYGYTF. The CDR3 DNA reads TGCGCCAGCAGTGAGGCATGGGGCACTAACTATGGCTACACCTTC.

On this clone itself: The junction differs from germline at one of its ends, possibly a read error. The CDR3 spells CATSGWGNTIYF. CDR3 in DNA: TGTGCCACCAGTGGGTGGGGGAACACCATATATTTT. V gene TRBV6-5 combines with J gene TRBJ1-3; D possibly corresponds to TRBD1 (5 bases). Germline V gene sequence: CDR1 MNHEY, CDR2 SVGAGI. The CDR3 extends over 12 amino acids.

Here the CDR3 reads CASSSSPGEKLFF. The CDR3 DNA reads TGTGCCAGCAGCTCCAGCCCCGGCGAAAAACTGTTTTTT. V usage is TRBV7-8 and J usage is TRBJ1-4; D is uncertain. V gave up 4 bases and J gave up 8 bases, with 11 bases separating them. The germline V gene has CDR1 SGHVS and CDR2 FQNEAQ. This CDR3 contains 13 residues. The entire variable domain, with the rest obtained from reference TRBV7-8 and TRBJ1-4, is as follows: GAGVSQSPRYKVAKRGQDVALRCDPISGHVSLFWYQQALGQGPEFLTYFQNEAQLDKSGLPSDRFFAERPEGSVSTLKIQRTQQEDSAVYLCASSSSPGEKLFFGSGTQLSVL.

The rearrangement uses TRBV6-5 and TRBJ2-5; TRBD2 matches 9 bases. This CDR3 region has 15 residues. The germline CDR1 and CDR2 sequences are MNHEY and SVGAGI. Germline trimming cut 6 bases from V and 5 bases from J; bases unmatched to any gene: 10. The CDR3 bases are TGTGCCAGCAGCCCAGGACTAGCGTTTATGGAGACCCAGTACTTC. Protein: CASSPGLAFMETQYF.

This clone was counted only a few times. The chain joins TRBV10-3 to TRBJ1-2; D unresolved. V gave up 6 bases and J gave up 0 bases, with 11 bases separating them. Per the germline V gene, CDR1 is ENHRY and CDR2 is SYGVKD. This CDR3 is built from 14 residues. The CDR3 reads CAISPWEANYGYTF. DNA of the CDR3: TGTGCCATCAGCCCGTGGGAGGCTAACTATGGCTACACCTTC.

V usage is TRBV28 and J usage is TRBJ1-5; D gene uncertain. The CDR3 consists of 13 residues. Looked up from germline, CDR1 is MDHEN and CDR2 is SYDVKM. Trimming pared 6 bases from V and 0 bases from J, leaving 6 bases between. The CDR3 coding sequence is TGTGCCAGCAGAGATTATAGCAATCAGCCCCAGCATTTT. It specifies CASRDYSNQPQHF.

J is TRBJ1-2 and V is TRBV14, with D possibly being TRBD1 (5 bases). V gave up 1 base and J gave up 7 bases, with 16 bases separating them. The CDR3 has 15 residues. Germline V lookup: CDR1 SGHDN, CDR2 FVKESK. The CDR3 spells CASSQVAGTDVGYTF. The CDR3 DNA reads as TGTGCCAGCAGCCAAGTGGCAGGGACTGACGTTGGCTACACCTTC.

The V call is TRBV7-2, the J call TRBJ2-4, with 12 bases identical to TRBD2. This CDR3 has 14 amino acids. Germline CDR1 SGHTA, CDR2 FQGNSA. After removal of 3 bases from V and 7 bases from J, the junction contained 1 base not matched to a gene. This CDR3 is CASSLGTSGNIQYF. CDR3 sequence (DNA): TGTGCCAGCAGCTTGGGGACTAGCGGGAACATTCAGTACTTC.

This sequence joins TRBV6-1 and TRBJ1-2; tentatively, D is TRBD1 (5 bases). Deletions cut 8 bases from V and 8 bases from J, with 21 bases between. The germline gives CDR1 MNHNS, CDR2 SASEGT. The CDR3 is 14 residues long. The chain's CDR3 is CASVRWGHYPGYTF. The CDR3 bases are TGTGCCAGCGTCCGTTGGGGCCACTATCCCGGCTACACCTTC.

The chain carries TRBV7-3 and TRBJ2-2; 8 positions match TRBD1. The CDR3 extends over 15 amino acids. The junction had 8 bases not matched to a gene; V was cut back by 5 bases and J by 6 bases. Germline CDR1 reads SGHTA; CDR2 reads FQGTGA. The CDR3 reads CASSATDRGPGELFF. DNA for the CDR3: TGTGCCAGCAGCGCGACAGACAGGGGTCCCGGGGAGCTGTTTTTT.

The J gene is TRBJ1-6, the V gene TRBV9, with 8 bases fitting TRBD1. Germline V gene sequence: CDR1 SGDLS, CDR2 YYNGEE. The CDR3 has 15 amino acids. The junction had 10 bases not matched to a gene; V was cut back by 4 bases and J by 10 bases. The CDR3 bases are TGTGCCAGCAGCCCACAGGGGGGGCCAGGGTCACCCCTCCACTTT. The encoded protein is CASSPQGGPGSPLHF.

CDR3 sequence: CASSLGLGSSGNTIYF. The CDR3, as DNA: TGTGCCAGCAGTTTGGGGTTGGGCAGCTCTGGAAACACCATATATTTT. V is TRBV28 and J is TRBJ1-3; D uncertain. V lost 3 bases, J lost 0 bases, and 12 bases lay in between. The length of the CDR3 is 16 residues. From germline, CDR1 is MDHEN and CDR2 SYDVKM. Complete variable domain (other parts from reference TRBV28 and TRBJ1-3): DVKVTQSSRYLVKRTGEKVFLECVQDMDHENMFWYRQDPGLGLRLIYFSYDVKMKEKGDIPEGYSVSREKKERFSLILESASTNQTSMYLCASSLGLGSSGNTIYFGEGSWLTVV.

The chain links TRBV6-6 to TRBJ1-5; D ambiguous. Germline V gene sequence: CDR1 MNHNY, CDR2 SVGAGI (reference sequence). Trimming shortened V by 0 bases and J by 10 bases, and 10 bases separated the two germline ends. The CDR3 totals 13 residues. The CDR3 reads CASSYSTSGPQHF. CDR3 coding DNA: TGTGCCAGCAGTTACTCGACGAGTGGCCCCCAGCATTTT.

V usage is TRBV19 and J usage is TRBJ1-5; TRBD1 agrees at 7 bases. There are 15 residues in the CDR3. The V segment lost 7 bases and the J segment 0 bases; nucleotides outside the gene matches: 6. In germline, CDR1 is LNHDA, CDR2 SQIVND (reference sequence). In DNA form, the CDR3 reads TGTGCCAGTACCGCCACAGGGGTTAGCAATCAGCCCCAGCATTTT. Translated: CASTATGVSNQPQHF. Complete variable domain (other parts from reference TRBV19 and TRBJ1-5): DGGITQSPKYLFRKEGQNVTLSCEQNLNHDAMYWYRQDPGQGLRLIYYSQIVNDFQKGDIAEGYSVSREKKESFPLTVTSAQKNPTAFYLCASTATGVSNQPQHFGDGTRLSIL.

The chain couples TRBV5-1 to TRBJ2-5, with D uncertain. Trimming removed 2 bases from V and 3 bases from J, with 11 bases in between. CDR1 and CDR2 from the germline V gene are SGHRS and YFSETQ. The CDR3 has 14 amino acids. In nucleotides, the CDR3 is TGCGCCAGCAGCTTTACTGGTCGTGAAGAGACCCAGTACTTC. The encoded protein is CASSFTGREETQYF.

This clone was counted a few times. The rearrangement joins TRBV11-2 to TRBJ1-3; 9 nucleotides align to TRBD1. This CDR3 region has 14 residues. Germline CDR1 reads SGHAT; CDR2 reads FQNNGV. Trimming removed 5 bases from V and 4 bases from J; junction bases left unmatched: 3. In DNA, the CDR3 is TGTGCCAGCAGCGCACAGGGGGCAGGAAACACCATATATTTT. Translated: CASSAQGAGNTIYF. Combining the CDR3 with reference TRBV11-2 and TRBJ1-3 gives the whole variable domain EAGVAQSPRYKIIEKRQSVAFWCNPISGHATLYWYQQILGQGPKLLIQFQNNGVVDDSQLPKDRFSAERLKGVDSTLKIQPAKLEDSAVYLCASSAQGAGNTIYFGEGSWLTVV.

This clone was detected only a few times. The chain carries TRBV6-1 and TRBJ2-7; D is undetermined. CDR1 and CDR2 (germline): MNHNS, SASEGT. The V and J ends lost 1 base and 0 bases respectively, with 10 bases between them. The CDR3 extends over 15 amino acids. CDR3 region: CASSEVGGSSYEQYF. The DNA for the CDR3 is TGTGCCAGCAGTGAAGTTGGCGGCAGCTCCTACGAGCAGTACTTC.

The chain uses TRBV7-3 and TRBJ1-2; D possibly corresponds to TRBD1 (5 bases). Germline CDR1 SGHTA, CDR2 FQGTGA. The CDR3 extends over 13 amino acids. The germline V and J ends were trimmed by 5 bases and 8 bases, with 15 bases remaining between them. CDR3 amino acids: CASSPRGSVGYTF. In DNA form, the CDR3 reads TGTGCCAGCAGCCCACGGGGGTCCGTGGGCTACACCTTC.

V and J are TRBV11-2 and TRBJ2-2; TRBD2 might be the D (6 bases). The CDR3 covers 17 residues. V was clipped by 0 bases and J by 2 bases, with 13 bases between them. CDR1 is SGHAT, CDR2 FQNNGV, per germline. In DNA, the CDR3 is TGTGCCAGCAGCTTAGATCCCAGCGGGCTAAACACCGGGGAGCTGTTTTTT. Protein sequence: CASSLDPSGLNTGELFF.

V is TRBV10-3 and J is TRBJ2-3; 10 bases are shared with TRBD1. The CDR3 spans 13 residues. Germline V gives CDR1 ENHRY, CDR2 SYGVKD. Unmatched junction bases numbered 6, after V lost 11 bases and J lost 4 bases. CDR3 DNA: TGTGCCGGCCAGGACAGGGGGGCAGATACGCAGTATTTT. This gives the protein CAGQDRGADTQYF.

This clone was recorded a few times. The chain links TRBV7-8 to TRBJ2-7, with TRBD2 matching over 7 bases. V lost 1 base and J lost 6; bases outside the gene matches: 3. Looked up from germline, CDR1 is SGHVS and CDR2 is FQNEAQ. This CDR3 contains 13 residues. The CDR3 spells CASSLDWGGEQYF. Written as DNA, the CDR3 is TGTGCCAGCAGCTTAGACTGGGGGGGCGAGCAGTACTTC.

The chain recombines TRBV2 with TRBJ1-6; weak D call: TRBD1 (6 bases). The CDR3 is 14 residues long. V was shortened by 8 bases and J by 0 bases, with 8 bases between the two germline ends. In germline, CDR1 is SNHLY, CDR2 FYNNEI. The CDR3 nucleotides are TGTGCCAGCGGAGGGGGCTCCTATAATTCACCCCTCCACTTT. Amino acid sequence: CASGGGSYNSPLHF.

This clone was detected once. This rearrangement joins TRBV7-2 to TRBJ1-6; possible D gene TRBD1, 6 bases. V shed 5 bases and J shed 6 bases, with 17 bases lying between them. The CDR3 has 16 residues. Per the germline V gene, CDR1 is SGHTA and CDR2 is FQGNSA. CDR3 nucleotides: TGTGCCAGCAGCCCCACCGGGGCCAGGGGTAATTCACCCCTCCACTTT. This encodes CASSPTGARGNSPLHF.

V and J are TRBV27 and TRBJ2-3; D uncertain. Germline-derived CDR1 and CDR2 are MNHEY and SMNVEV (reference sequence). The CDR3 consists of 13 residues. The V gene lost 7 bases and the J gene lost 3 bases, with 11 bases spanning the gap. The CDR3 nucleotides read TGTGCCAGCAACCCCTTCGGGACAGATACGCAGTATTTT. It encodes CASNPFGTDTQYF.

The chain links TRBV5-1 to TRBJ1-1; D is unclear. The CDR3 sequence is 14 residues long. Germline loops: CDR1 SGHRS, CDR2 YFSETQ. V was shortened by 0 bases and J by 1 base, with 7 bases between the two germline ends. CDR3 amino acids: CASSLAAGNTEAFF. The CDR3 region has the DNA TGCGCCAGCAGCTTGGCGGCGGGGAACACTGAAGCTTTCTTT. The whole variable domain, remainder taken from reference TRBV5-1 and TRBJ1-1, is KAGVTQTPRYLIKTRGQQVTLSCSPISGHRSVSWYQQTPGQGLQFLFEYFSETQRNKGNFPGRFSGRQFSNSRSEMNVSTLELGDSALYLCASSLAAGNTEAFFGQGTRLTVV.

The chain couples TRBV19 to TRBJ1-5, with 7 bases aligning to TRBD1. CDR3 length: 15 amino acids. The germline gives CDR1 LNHDA, CDR2 SQIVND (reference sequence). J was trimmed by 5 bases and V by 3 bases; bases with no gene match: 7. The DNA of the CDR3 is TGTGCCAGTAGTATGGGGACAGTATTCTATCAGCCCCAGCATTTT. Translating it yields CASSMGTVFYQPQHF.

The chain carries TRBV6-1 and TRBJ1-1; D unclear. This CDR3 spans 14 amino acids. V was cut by 4 bases and J by 0 bases, with 9 bases left in between. The germline gives CDR1 MNHNS, CDR2 SASEGT. This CDR3 reads CASSAGRMNTEAFF. The CDR3 region has the DNA TGTGCCAGCAGTGCCGGGAGGATGAACACTGAAGCTTTCTTT.